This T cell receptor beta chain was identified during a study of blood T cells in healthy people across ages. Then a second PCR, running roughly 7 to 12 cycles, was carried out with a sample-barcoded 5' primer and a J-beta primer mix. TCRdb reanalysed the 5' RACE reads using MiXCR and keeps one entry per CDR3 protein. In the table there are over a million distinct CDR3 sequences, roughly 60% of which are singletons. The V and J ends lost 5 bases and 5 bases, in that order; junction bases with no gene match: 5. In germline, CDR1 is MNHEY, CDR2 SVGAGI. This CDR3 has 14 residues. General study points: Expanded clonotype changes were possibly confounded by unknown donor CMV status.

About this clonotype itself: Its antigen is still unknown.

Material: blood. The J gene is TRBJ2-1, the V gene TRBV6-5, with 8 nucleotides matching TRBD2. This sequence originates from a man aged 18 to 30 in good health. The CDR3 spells CASSNSGVNNEQFF. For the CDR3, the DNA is TGTGCCAGCAGTAATAGCGGGGTAAACAATGAGCAGTTCTTC.